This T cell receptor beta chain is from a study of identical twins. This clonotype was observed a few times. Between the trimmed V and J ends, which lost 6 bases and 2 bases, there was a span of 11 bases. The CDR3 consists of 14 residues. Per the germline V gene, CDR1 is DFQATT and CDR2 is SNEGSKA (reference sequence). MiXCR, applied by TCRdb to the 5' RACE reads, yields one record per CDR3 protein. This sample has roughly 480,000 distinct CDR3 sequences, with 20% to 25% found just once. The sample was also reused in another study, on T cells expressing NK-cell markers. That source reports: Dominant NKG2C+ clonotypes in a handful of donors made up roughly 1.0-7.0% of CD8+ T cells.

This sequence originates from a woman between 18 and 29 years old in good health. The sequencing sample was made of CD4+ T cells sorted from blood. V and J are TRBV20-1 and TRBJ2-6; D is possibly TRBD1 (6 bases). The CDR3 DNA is TGCAGTGCCACCAGGGGAACTGGGGCCAACGTCCTGACTTTC. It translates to CSATRGTGANVLTF.